This is a list of T cell receptor beta chains from one sample in a study of long-term antiretroviral therapy in people with HIV. TCRdb keeps only in-frame clones here, not all; method: immunoSEQ multiplex PCR. The repertoire holds approximately 22,000 clones, about 79% seen once, with approximately 19% in the top ten. The sequenced sample was unsorted PBMCs, obtained 0.1 years before starting antiretroviral therapy. These receptors were taken from a man younger than 30 with HIV. Each CDR3 is given with its conserved first and last residue. The D gene is left open where the match is weak. Clone size is not always given. Where it is, it says once, few, many or a class for expanded clones.

cdr3_nt,cdr3_aa,d_call,clone_size,v_call,j_call
TGTGCCAGTAGTCCTCGACAGAGCTCCTACGAGCAGTACTTC,CASSPRQSSYEQYF,.,.,TRBV19,TRBJ2-7
TGTGCCAGTACCCGATCCGGGACACACAATGAGCAGTTCTTC,CASTRSGTHNEQFF,.,.,TRBV19,TRBJ2-1
TGTGCCAGCAGTTTATGGGGACAGGGTGAAGGGTATGGCTACACCTTC,CASSLWGQGEGYGYTF,TRBD1,.,TRBV27,TRBJ1-2
TGTGCCAGTAGTATTCGGGAAAATGAAAAACTGTTTTTT,CASSIRENEKLFF,.,.,TRBV19,TRBJ1-4
TGTGCCTGGGTATCCTCACAACACTATGGCTACACCTTC,CAWVSSQHYGYTF,.,few,TRBV30,TRBJ1-2
TGCGCCAGCAGTGCGGGGTTGGGCTCCTACGAGCAGTACTTC,CASSAGLGSYEQYF,.,.,TRBV4-3,TRBJ2-7
TGTGCCAGCAGCTTAGCAATGTCAGAACGGCTCTATGGCTACACCTTC,CASSLAMSERLYGYTF,.,once,TRBV7-9,TRBJ1-2
TGTGCCAGCATGAGGGGGTCGTCTGAAAAACTGTTTTTT,CASMRGSSEKLFF,.,.,TRBV2,TRBJ1-4
TGCGCCAGCAGCCAAGATTCCGTACAGCCTAACTATGGCTACACCTTC,CASSQDSVQPNYGYTF,.,few,TRBV4-1,TRBJ1-2
TGTGCCAGCAGTCGGGTGAACAACCCGAACACTGAAGCTTTCTTT,CASSRVNNPNTEAFF,.,.,TRBV28,TRBJ1-1
TGCGCCAGCAGCACACAGGGGCGCAACACTGAAGCTTTCTTT,CASSTQGRNTEAFF,TRBD1,once,TRBV5-1,TRBJ1-1
TGTGCCAGTAGCTCACAGGGGTGGGAGCTGTTTTTT,CASSSQGWELFF,TRBD1,.,TRBV19,TRBJ2-2
TGTGCCGCCCTAAAGGACTCTGCCTACGAGCAGTACTTC,CAALKDSAYEQYF,.,.,TRBV10-3,TRBJ2-7
TGTGCCAGCAGTCTGGGGGGATCTCCTGGGGCCAACGTCCTGACTTTC,CASSLGGSPGANVLTF,.,once,TRBV6-4,TRBJ2-6
TGTGCCAGTAGTATGTGGAGGGAGACTGAAGCTTTCTTT,CASSMWRETEAFF,.,.,TRBV19,TRBJ1-1
TGCGCCAGCAGTTTACAGGGCTACGAGCAGTACTTC,CASSLQGYEQYF,.,.,TRBV5-1,TRBJ2-7
TGTGCCAGTAGTAGTTACAGTCTTAGCAATCAGCCCCAGCATTTT,CASSSYSLSNQPQHF,.,.,TRBV19,TRBJ1-5
TGTGCCAGCAGTGAAGAGGCATTTGACACCGGGGAGCTGTTTTTT,CASSEEAFDTGELFF,.,.,TRBV6-1,TRBJ2-2
TGTGCCAGTAGTAGCGGGGGTAATCAGCCCCAGCATTTT,CASSSGGNQPQHF,.,.,TRBV19,TRBJ1-5
TGTGCCAGCAGTTCGTCCATAACGGGACTAGCGGGGGGGGCCCAGTACTTC,CASSSSITGLAGGAQYF,TRBD2,.,TRBV5-5,TRBJ2-5
TGTGCCAGCAGCTCACGCGGGACTAGCGGATACGAGCAGTACTTC,CASSSRGTSGYEQYF,TRBD2,once,TRBV7-2,TRBJ2-7
TGTGCCAGCAGCTCAACAGGGGAAGAGTACGAGCAGTACTTC,CASSSTGEEYEQYF,TRBD1,.,TRBV5-6,TRBJ2-7
TGTGCCAGCAGCTTAGAAAGGGGAAGCAATCAGCCCCAGCATTTT,CASSLERGSNQPQHF,.,.,TRBV7-2,TRBJ1-5
TGTGCCAGCAGCACCGACACACTGGTCTACGAGCAGTACTTC,CASSTDTLVYEQYF,.,.,TRBV5-4,TRBJ2-7